These 28 T cell receptor beta chains were all obtained from the same sample, sequenced in a study of cytomegalovirus exposure and HLA in healthy donors. This table comes from immunoSEQ multiplex PCR, and its TCRdb copy is limited to in-frame clones, with some not included. The sample includes approximately 200,000 clones, roughly 82% of them seen just once. Specimen: PBMCs. The receptor source for this set is a woman in her 30s in good health and CMV-seropositive.

The chain joins TRBV9 to TRBJ2-1; tentatively, D is TRBD2 (5 bases). Trimming stripped 2 bases from V and 7 bases from J, with 13 bases between. The CDR3 has 14 residues. CDR1 and CDR2 from the germline V gene are SGDLS and YYNGEE. The CDR3 nucleotides read TGTGCCAGCAGCGTGGGCAATACGGGGAATGAGCAGTTCTTC. This translates into CASSVGNTGNEQFF.

This chain links TRBV30 with TRBJ1-2; D is unresolved. This CDR3 contains 11 residues. V was pared by 5 bases and J by 4 bases, with 8 bases between. Germline lookup yields CDR1 GTSNPN and CDR2 SVGIG (reference sequence). The CDR3 is CAWGLIYGYTF. CDR3 DNA sequence: TGTGCCTGGGGACTTATCTATGGCTACACCTTC.

The chain is built from TRBV7-2 and TRBJ2-4; D is perhaps TRBD2 (5 bases). Germline-derived CDR1 and CDR2 are SGHTA and FQGNSA. CDR3 size: 15 residues. The V and J ends lost 3 bases and 2 bases respectively, with 11 bases between them. The CDR3 region has the DNA TGTGCCAGCAGCTTTGCGGGCGCGACCAAAAACATTCAGTACTTC. Translating it yields CASSFAGATKNIQYF.

This clone was observed at least ten times. This chain connects TRBV30 to TRBJ1-2; TRBD1 aligns across 7 bases. The CDR3 totals 13 residues. Germline V gives CDR1 GTSNPN, CDR2 SVGIG (reference sequence). The ends lost 7 bases at V and 3 bases at J; junction bases unmatched: 8. The CDR3 sequence is CASRRGQYYGYTF. The DNA of the CDR3 is TGTGCCTCAAGACGGGGACAGTACTATGGCTACACCTTC.

The chain combines TRBV19 with TRBJ2-5; 9 bases are shared with TRBD1. Looked up from germline, CDR1 is LNHDA and CDR2 is SQIVND (reference sequence). V lost 3 bases, J lost 5 bases, and 4 bases stayed unmatched. CDR3 length: 14 amino acids. The CDR3 here is CASSMGTGFETQYF. The CDR3 DNA reads as TGTGCCAGTAGTATGGGGACAGGGTTCGAGACCCAGTACTTC.

The chain joins TRBV9 to TRBJ1-1; a weak D match, TRBD1 (5 bases). Germline CDR1 SGDLS, CDR2 YYNGEE. CDR3 length: 15 amino acids. Trimming cost V 0 bases and J 4 bases, with 13 bases left between them. Here the CDR3 reads CASSVVVGPSTEAFF. The CDR3 region has the DNA TGTGCCAGCAGCGTAGTGGTGGGGCCGAGCACTGAAGCTTTCTTT.

This clone was seen a few times. The chain couples TRBV14 to TRBJ2-2; TRBD2 aligns across 11 bases. The germline V gene encodes CDR1 SGHDN and CDR2 FVKESK. The J segment lost 4 bases and the V segment lost 3 bases, leaving 4 bases of the junction unmatched. This CDR3 spans 16 amino acids. CDR3 in amino acids: CASSQLTSGSTGELFF. In nucleotides, the CDR3 is TGTGCCAGCAGCCAGTTAACTAGCGGGAGCACCGGGGAGCTGTTTTTT.

This rearrangement joins TRBV29-1 to TRBJ2-7; TRBD1 aligns across 7 bases. Germline CDR1 is SQVTM and CDR2 is ANQGSEA. This CDR3 comprises 12 residues. With V trimmed by 4 bases and J by 7 bases, 7 bases remained unmatched. CDR3 protein: CSVGDRAAEQYF. The CDR3 DNA sequence: TGCAGCGTTGGAGACAGGGCGGCTGAGCAGTACTTC.

The chain uses TRBV28 and TRBJ2-7, with 8 bases that match TRBD1. The CDR3 totals 13 residues. J lost 2 bases, V lost 10 bases, and 7 bases had no gene match. Germline lookup yields CDR1 MDHEN and CDR2 SYDVKM. CDR3: CATSGTGAYEQYF. CDR3 bases: TGTGCCACCTCCGGGACAGGTGCCTACGAGCAGTACTTC.

This clone was seen just once. V gene TRBV27 combines with J gene TRBJ2-1; 13 bases fit TRBD2. Germline values: CDR1 MNHEY, CDR2 SMNVEV (reference sequence). V was clipped by 4 bases and J by 5 bases; unmatched bases: 5. The CDR3 is made up of 16 amino acids. The CDR3 bases are TGTGCCAGCAGTTACAGGACTAGCGGGAGAAACAATGAGCAGTTCTTC. It specifies CASSYRTSGRNNEQFF.

This clone was seen only once. The CDR3 protein is CASSDSYEQYF. As DNA, the CDR3 is TGTGCCAGCAGCGACAGCTACGAGCAGTACTTC. The J gene is TRBJ2-7, the V gene TRBV6-5; possibly TRBD1 for D (5 bases). With 6 bases removed from V and 3 bases from J, the gap between germline ends came to 6 bases. This CDR3 region has 11 residues. Germline CDR1 and CDR2: MNHEY and SVGAGI.

The chain carries TRBV5-1 and TRBJ1-2; no definite D call. The V and J ends lost 1 base and 7 bases respectively, with 11 bases between them. This CDR3 region has 13 residues. Germline lookup yields CDR1 SGHRS and CDR2 YFSETQ. Written as DNA, the CDR3 is TGCGCCAGCAGCTTGCCCCCTAATGGTGGCTACACCTTC. Amino acid sequence: CASSLPPNGGYTF.

The chain is built from TRBV19 and TRBJ2-2, with a weak D call TRBD2 (6 bases). Germline V lookup: CDR1 LNHDA, CDR2 SQIVND (reference sequence). The CDR3 has 15 residues. The V end was cut by 7 bases, the J end by 5 bases, with 17 bases between. CDR3 residues: CASIPRGGRTGELFF. The CDR3 coding sequence is TGTGCCAGTATCCCCCGTGGGGGGAGAACCGGGGAGCTGTTTTTT. The whole variable domain, remainder taken from reference TRBV19 and TRBJ2-2, is DGGITQSPKYLFRKEGQNVTLSCEQNLNHDAMYWYRQDPGQGLRLIYYSQIVNDFQKGDIAEGYSVSREKKESFPLTVTSAQKNPTAFYLCASIPRGGRTGELFFGEGSRLTVL.

J is TRBJ2-7 and V is TRBV27, with 10 nucleotides matching TRBD2. The V and J ends lost 5 bases and 2 bases, in that order; junction bases with no gene match: 9. This CDR3 spans 16 amino acids. Germline CDR1 MNHEY, CDR2 SMNVEV (reference sequence). The CDR3 region is CASSNTAGGGPYEQYF. DNA of the CDR3: TGTGCCAGCAGTAATACAGCGGGGGGGGGCCCCTACGAGCAGTACTTC.

This clone is a singleton in its sample. This sequence joins TRBV18 and TRBJ1-1; D unclear. The CDR3 extends over 13 amino acids. The V end was cut by 3 bases, the J end by 6 bases, with 11 bases between. From germline, CDR1 is KGHSH and CDR2 LQKENI. The CDR3 bases are TGTGCCAGCTCACCGAGACATGACCCTGAAGCTTTCTTT. Its protein is CASSPRHDPEAFF.

J is TRBJ1-1 and V is TRBV27; D is unclear. Germline V CDR1 and CDR2: MNHEY, SMNVEV (reference sequence). The CDR3 has 11 residues. The CDR3 region is CGRAWNTEAFF. The CDR3 bases are TGTGGGAGGGCTTGGAACACTGAAGCTTTCTTT.

The V gene is TRBV2, the J gene TRBJ1-1, with D possibly being TRBD1 (6 bases). Germline lookup yields CDR1 SNHLY and CDR2 FYNNEI. The length of the CDR3 is 13 residues. Trimming took 3 bases from V and 6 from J, leaving 11 bases between them. The CDR3 protein is CASSEQGFAEAFF. CDR3 in DNA: TGTGCCAGCAGTGAGCAGGGGTTCGCTGAAGCTTTCTTT.

The chain uses TRBV13 and TRBJ1-2; 9 nucleotides agree with TRBD1. The CDR3 sequence is 14 residues long. Unmatched junction bases numbered 4, after V lost 3 bases and J lost 5 bases. Germline V gene sequence: CDR1 PRHDT, CDR2 FYEKMQ (reference sequence). CDR3 in DNA: TGTGCCAGCAGCTTGCGACAGGGGGTATATGGCTACACCTTC. It specifies CASSLRQGVYGYTF.

As DNA, the CDR3 is TGTGCCAGCAGTCCGCGACAGGATCTAGAGACCCAGTACTTC. Amino acids: CASSPRQDLETQYF. The V call is TRBV27, the J call TRBJ2-5; maybe TRBD1 (6 bases). The CDR3 sequence is 14 residues long. Germline CDR1 MNHEY, CDR2 SMNVEV (reference sequence). With 5 bases removed from V and 4 bases from J, the gap between germline ends came to 14 bases.

This chain links TRBV28 with TRBJ2-7, with TRBD2 as a possible D gene (6 bases). Germline V lookup: CDR1 MDHEN, CDR2 SYDVKM. Trimming took 3 bases from V and 0 from J, leaving 21 bases between them. The CDR3 runs to 18 residues. CDR3 amino acids: CASSLGRGSGRSSYEQYF. The CDR3 bases are TGTGCCAGCAGTTTGGGGCGAGGTAGCGGAAGGAGCTCCTACGAGCAGTACTTC.

This chain connects TRBV6-6 to TRBJ2-7; no clear D gene. V was cut by 8 bases and J by 0 bases, with 17 bases left in between. The germline V gene encodes CDR1 MNHNY and CDR2 SVGAGI (reference sequence). The CDR3 loop spans 15 amino acids. The CDR3 coding sequence is TGTGCCAGCCGCAATTCGGAGCCCCGCTCCTACGAGCAGTACTTC. It encodes CASRNSEPRSYEQYF.

This chain links TRBV6-5 with TRBJ1-5; no reliable D call. CDR1 is MNHEY, CDR2 SVGAGI, per germline. V lost 3 bases to trimming and J lost 2 bases, with 11 bases between them. The CDR3 runs to 15 residues. In nucleotides, the CDR3 is TGTGCCAGCAGTTATCAAGGTGGAGGCAATCAGCCCCAGCATTTT. Translating it yields CASSYQGGGNQPQHF.

J is TRBJ2-1 and V is TRBV18; 10 bases align to TRBD1. V lost 3 bases to trimming and J lost 8 bases; unmatched junction nucleotides: 4. CDR1 is KGHSH, CDR2 LQKENI, per germline. The CDR3 has 14 residues. In DNA form, the CDR3 reads TGTGCCAGCTCACCGGGACAGGGGATCCATGAGCAGTTCTTC. Encoded protein: CASSPGQGIHEQFF.

V usage is TRBV4-1 and J usage is TRBJ2-7; maybe TRBD2 (7 bases). The CDR3 has 15 amino acids. Germline CDR1 MGHRA, CDR2 YSYEKL. V lost 0 bases to trimming and J lost 5 bases, with 14 bases between them. CDR3 sequence reads: CASSQEGAGRDEQYF. The CDR3 DNA follows: TGCGCCAGCAGCCAAGAGGGGGCGGGGAGGGACGAGCAGTACTTC.

The chain is built from TRBV5-1 and TRBJ2-2, with TRBD2 matching 12 bases. J was trimmed by 6 bases and V by 7 bases; bases with no gene match: 10. Looked up from germline, CDR1 is SGHRS and CDR2 is YFSETQ. This CDR3 is built from 16 residues. The CDR3 spells CASGRTSGTLAGELFF. The CDR3 DNA sequence: TGCGCCAGCGGGAGGACTAGCGGGACTTTAGCCGGGGAGCTGTTTTTT. The full variable domain, rest sourced from reference TRBV5-1 and TRBJ2-2, is KAGVTQTPRYLIKTRGQQVTLSCSPISGHRSVSWYQQTPGQGLQFLFEYFSETQRNKGNFPGRFSGRQFSNSRSEMNVSTLELGDSALYLCASGRTSGTLAGELFFGEGSRLTVL.

The chain combines TRBV6-1 with TRBJ1-2, with a possible D match to TRBD1 (6 bases). V was cut by 2 bases and J by 2 bases, with 15 bases left in between. The CDR3 is made up of 16 amino acids. Germline CDR1 reads MNHNS; CDR2 reads SASEGT. CDR3 coding DNA: TGTGCCAGCAGTGAATTGCGGACAGACCGAAACTATGGCTACACCTTC. Protein: CASSELRTDRNYGYTF.

V is TRBV7-8 and J is TRBJ2-1; TRBD1 agrees at 7 bases. This CDR3 region has 14 residues. V gave up 3 bases and J gave up 1 base; unmatched junction bases: 0. CDR1 is SGHVS and CDR2 is FQNEAQ in the germline V gene. The chain's CDR3 is CASSLGQSYNEQFF. DNA of the CDR3: TGTGCCAGCAGCTTGGGACAGTCCTACAATGAGCAGTTCTTC.

The chain uses TRBV6-6 and TRBJ2-1, with TRBD2 matching 10 bases. This CDR3 spans 15 amino acids. The germline gives CDR1 MNHNY, CDR2 SVGAGI (reference sequence). The J segment lost 0 bases and the V segment lost 5 bases, leaving 1 base of the junction unmatched. Here the CDR3 DNA reads TGTGCCAGCAGTCTAGCGGGGGTCTCCTACAATGAGCAGTTCTTC. Its translation is CASSLAGVSYNEQFF.